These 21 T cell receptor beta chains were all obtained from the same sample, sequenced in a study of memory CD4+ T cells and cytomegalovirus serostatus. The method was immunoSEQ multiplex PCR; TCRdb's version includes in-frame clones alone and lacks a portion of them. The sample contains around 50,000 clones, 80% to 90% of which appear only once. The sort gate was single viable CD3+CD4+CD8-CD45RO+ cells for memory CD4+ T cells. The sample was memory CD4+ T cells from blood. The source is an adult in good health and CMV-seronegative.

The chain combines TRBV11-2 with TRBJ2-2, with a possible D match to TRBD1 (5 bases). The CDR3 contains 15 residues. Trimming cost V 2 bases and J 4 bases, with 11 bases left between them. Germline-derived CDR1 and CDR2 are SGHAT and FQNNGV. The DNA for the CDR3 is TGTGCCAGCAGCTTACAGTTGCAGGGCACCGGGGAGCTGTTTTTT. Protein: CASSLQLQGTGELFF.

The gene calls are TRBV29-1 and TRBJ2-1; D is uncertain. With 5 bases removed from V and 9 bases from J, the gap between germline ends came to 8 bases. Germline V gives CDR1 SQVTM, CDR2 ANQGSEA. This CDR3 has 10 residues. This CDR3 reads CSVTRSEQFF. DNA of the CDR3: TGCAGCGTTACAAGGAGTGAGCAGTTCTTC.

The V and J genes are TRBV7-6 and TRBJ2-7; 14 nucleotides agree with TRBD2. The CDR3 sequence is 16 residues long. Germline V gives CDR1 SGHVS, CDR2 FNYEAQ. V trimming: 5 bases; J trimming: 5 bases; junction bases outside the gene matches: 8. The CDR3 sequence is CASSPQGLAGVNEQYF. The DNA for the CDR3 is TGTGCCAGCAGCCCTCAGGGACTAGCGGGAGTCAACGAGCAGTACTTC.

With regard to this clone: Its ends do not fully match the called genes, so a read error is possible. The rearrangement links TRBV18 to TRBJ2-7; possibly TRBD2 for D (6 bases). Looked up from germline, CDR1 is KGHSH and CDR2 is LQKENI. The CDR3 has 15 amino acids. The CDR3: CASSSPDGGSWEQYF. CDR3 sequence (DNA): TGTGCCAGCTCATCACCGGACGGAGGGTCTTGGGAGCAGTACTTC.

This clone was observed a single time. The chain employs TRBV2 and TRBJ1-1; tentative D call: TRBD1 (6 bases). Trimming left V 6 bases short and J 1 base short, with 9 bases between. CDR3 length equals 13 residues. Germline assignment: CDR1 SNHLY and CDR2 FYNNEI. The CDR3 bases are TGTGCCAGCAGGAGGGGGAGGAACACTGAAGCTTTCTTT. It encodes CASRRGRNTEAFF.

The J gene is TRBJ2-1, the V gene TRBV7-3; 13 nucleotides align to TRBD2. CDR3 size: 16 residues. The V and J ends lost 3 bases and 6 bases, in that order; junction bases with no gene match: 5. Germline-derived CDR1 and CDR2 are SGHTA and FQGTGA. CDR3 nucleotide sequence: TGTGCCAGCAGCTTCCCTGGGACTAGCGGGACCAATGAGCAGTTCTTC. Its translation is CASSFPGTSGTNEQFF. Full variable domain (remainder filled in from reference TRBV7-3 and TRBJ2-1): GAGVSQTPSNKVTEKGKYVELRCDPISGHTALYWYRQSLGQGPEFLIYFQGTGAADDSGLPNDRFFAVRPEGSVSTLKIQRTERGDSAVYLCASSFPGTSGTNEQFFGPGTRLTVL.

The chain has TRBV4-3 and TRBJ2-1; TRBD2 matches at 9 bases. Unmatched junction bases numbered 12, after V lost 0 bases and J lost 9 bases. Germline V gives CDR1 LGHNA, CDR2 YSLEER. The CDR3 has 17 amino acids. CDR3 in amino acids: CASSQDPPAGGLGEQFF. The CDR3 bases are TGCGCCAGCAGCCAAGACCCGCCCGCGGGAGGGCTGGGTGAGCAGTTCTTC.

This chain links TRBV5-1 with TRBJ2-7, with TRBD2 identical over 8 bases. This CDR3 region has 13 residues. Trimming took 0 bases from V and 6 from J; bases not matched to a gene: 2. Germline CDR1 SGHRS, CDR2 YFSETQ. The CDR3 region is CASSLGAGGEQYF. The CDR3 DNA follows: TGCGCCAGCAGCTTGGGTGCGGGGGGCGAGCAGTACTTC.

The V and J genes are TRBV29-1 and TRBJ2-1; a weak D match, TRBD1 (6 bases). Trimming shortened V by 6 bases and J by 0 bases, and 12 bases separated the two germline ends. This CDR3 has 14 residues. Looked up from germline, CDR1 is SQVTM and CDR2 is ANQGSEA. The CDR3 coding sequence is TGCAGCGTACGCACCAGGGGCTCCTACAATGAGCAGTTCTTC. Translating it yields CSVRTRGSYNEQFF.

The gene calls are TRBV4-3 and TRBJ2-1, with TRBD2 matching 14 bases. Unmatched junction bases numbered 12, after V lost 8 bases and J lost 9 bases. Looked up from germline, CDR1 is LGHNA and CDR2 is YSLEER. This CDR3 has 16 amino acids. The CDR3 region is CASGGGTSGGGGEQFF. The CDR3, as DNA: TGCGCCAGCGGCGGGGGGACTAGCGGGGGAGGAGGTGAGCAGTTCTTC.

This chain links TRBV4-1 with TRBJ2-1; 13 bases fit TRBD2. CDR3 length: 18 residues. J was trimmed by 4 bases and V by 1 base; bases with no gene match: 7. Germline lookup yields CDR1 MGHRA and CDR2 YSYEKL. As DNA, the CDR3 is TGCGCCAGCAGCCAAGCCCCTTCACTAGCGGGAGGGTACAATGAGCAGTTCTTC. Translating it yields CASSQAPSLAGGYNEQFF.

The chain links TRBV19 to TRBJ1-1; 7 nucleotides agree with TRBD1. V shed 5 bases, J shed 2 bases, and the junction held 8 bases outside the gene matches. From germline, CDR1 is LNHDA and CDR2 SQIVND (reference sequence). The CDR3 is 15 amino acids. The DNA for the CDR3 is TGTGCCAGTAGTCCCGTAGGACAGGCTAACACTGAAGCTTTCTTT. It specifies CASSPVGQANTEAFF. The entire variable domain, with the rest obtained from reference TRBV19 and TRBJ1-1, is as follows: DGGITQSPKYLFRKEGQNVTLSCEQNLNHDAMYWYRQDPGQGLRLIYYSQIVNDFQKGDIAEGYSVSREKKESFPLTVTSAQKNPTAFYLCASSPVGQANTEAFFGQGTRLTVV.

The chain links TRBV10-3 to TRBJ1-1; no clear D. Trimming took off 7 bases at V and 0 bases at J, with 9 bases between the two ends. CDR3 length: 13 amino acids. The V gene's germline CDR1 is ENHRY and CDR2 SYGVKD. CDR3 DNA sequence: TGTGCCATCAACAGCAGGATGAACACTGAAGCTTTCTTT. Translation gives CAINSRMNTEAFF.

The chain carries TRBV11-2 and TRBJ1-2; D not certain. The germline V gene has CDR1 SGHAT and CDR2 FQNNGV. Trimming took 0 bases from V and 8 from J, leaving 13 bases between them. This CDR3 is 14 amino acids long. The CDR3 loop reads CASSLEPGLAGYTF. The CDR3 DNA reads TGTGCCAGCAGCTTAGAACCGGGTCTCGCGGGCTACACCTTC.

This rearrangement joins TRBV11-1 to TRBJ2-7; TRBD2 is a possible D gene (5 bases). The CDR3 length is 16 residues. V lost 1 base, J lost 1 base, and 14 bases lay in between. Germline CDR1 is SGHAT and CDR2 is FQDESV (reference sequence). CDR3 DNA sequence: TGTGCCAGCAGCTTAGGAATGGTACAGCGGTCCTACGAGCAGTACTTC. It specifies CASSLGMVQRSYEQYF.

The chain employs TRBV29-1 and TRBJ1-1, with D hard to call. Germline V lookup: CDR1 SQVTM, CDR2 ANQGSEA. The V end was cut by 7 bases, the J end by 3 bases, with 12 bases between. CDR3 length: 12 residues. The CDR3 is CSAGVGDTEAFF. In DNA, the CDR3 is TGCAGCGCTGGAGTCGGGGACACTGAAGCTTTCTTT.

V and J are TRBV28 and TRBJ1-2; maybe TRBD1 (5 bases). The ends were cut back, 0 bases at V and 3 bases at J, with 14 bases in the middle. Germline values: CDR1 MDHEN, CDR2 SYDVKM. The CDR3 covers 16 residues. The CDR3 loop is CASSLWSPGRDYGYTF. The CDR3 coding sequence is TGTGCCAGCAGTTTATGGTCCCCGGGCAGGGACTATGGCTACACCTTC.

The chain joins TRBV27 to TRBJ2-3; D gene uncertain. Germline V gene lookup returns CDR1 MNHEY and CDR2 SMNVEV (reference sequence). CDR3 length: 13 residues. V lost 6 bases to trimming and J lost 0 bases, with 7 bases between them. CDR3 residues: CASRGTSTDTQYF. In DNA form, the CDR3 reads TGTGCCAGCAGGGGTACTAGCACAGATACGCAGTATTTT.

CDR3 protein: CASSPRNRGNTEAFF. CDR3 in DNA: TGTGCCAGCTCACCACGAAACAGGGGAAACACTGAAGCTTTCTTT. This chain uses TRBV18 with TRBJ1-1; 7 bases fit TRBD1. The CDR3 length is 15 residues. V was clipped by 1 base and J by 2 bases; unmatched bases: 4. Germline CDR1 KGHSH, CDR2 LQKENI. The full variable domain, its missing parts supplied by reference TRBV18 and TRBJ1-1, is NAGVMQNPRHLVRRRGQEARLRCSPMKGHSHVYWYRQLPEEGLKFMVYLQKENIIDESGMPKERFSAEFPKEGPSILRIQQVVRGDSAAYFCASSPRNRGNTEAFFGQGTRLTVV.

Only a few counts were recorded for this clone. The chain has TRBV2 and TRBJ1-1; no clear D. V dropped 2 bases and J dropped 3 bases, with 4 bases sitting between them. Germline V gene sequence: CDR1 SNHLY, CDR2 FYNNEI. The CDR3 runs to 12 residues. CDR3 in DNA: TGTGCCAGCAGTGAAATGTACACTGAAGCTTTCTTT. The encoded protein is CASSEMYTEAFF.

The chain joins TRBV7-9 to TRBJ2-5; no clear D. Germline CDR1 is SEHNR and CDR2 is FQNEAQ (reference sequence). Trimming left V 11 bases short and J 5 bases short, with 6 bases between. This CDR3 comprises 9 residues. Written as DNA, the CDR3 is TGTGCCGTTGACGAGACCCAGTACTTC. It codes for CAVDETQYF.